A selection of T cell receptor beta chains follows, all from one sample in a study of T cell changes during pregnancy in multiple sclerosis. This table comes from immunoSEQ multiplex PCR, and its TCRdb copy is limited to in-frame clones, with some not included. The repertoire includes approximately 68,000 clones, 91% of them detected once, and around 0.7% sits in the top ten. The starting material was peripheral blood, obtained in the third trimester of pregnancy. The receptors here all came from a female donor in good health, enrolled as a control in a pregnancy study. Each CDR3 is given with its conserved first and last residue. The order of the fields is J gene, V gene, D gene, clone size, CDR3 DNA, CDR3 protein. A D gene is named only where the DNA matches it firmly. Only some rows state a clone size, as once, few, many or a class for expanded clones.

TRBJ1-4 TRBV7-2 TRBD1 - TGTGCCAGCAGCTTAGGTGGACAGGGCGGCGAAAAACTGTTTTTT CASSLGGQGGEKLFF
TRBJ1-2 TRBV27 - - TGTGCCAGCAGACGGACGAGGGTCTATGGCTACACCTTC CASRRTRVYGYTF
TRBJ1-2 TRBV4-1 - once TGCGCCAGCAGCCCCCAGGGCTCAGGGGCCAGGAACTATGGCTACACCTTC CASSPQGSGARNYGYTF
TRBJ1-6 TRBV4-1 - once TGCGCCAGCAGCGCGGGGCAGGCCCTTAACCCCTATAATTCACCCCTCCACTTT CASSAGQALNPYNSPLHF
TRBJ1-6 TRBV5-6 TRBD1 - TGTGCCAGCAGCTTGGTCCCTCGGACAGGGGGCGTCTCACCCCTCCACTTT CASSLVPRTGGVSPLHF
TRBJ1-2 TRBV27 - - TGTGCCAGCAGTTTTCGGGGGATTCACTATGGCTACACCTTC CASSFRGIHYGYTF
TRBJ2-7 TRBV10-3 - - TGTGCCATCAGTGAACAGGTCTCCTACGAGCAGTACTTC CAISEQVSYEQYF
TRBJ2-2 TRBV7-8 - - TGTGCCAGCAGCTTAGCGTACGGCACCGGGGAGCTGTTTTTT CASSLAYGTGELFF
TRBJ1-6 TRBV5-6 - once TGTGCCAGCAGCTTGGCCCAGGGGCCTTATAATTCACCCCTCCACTTT CASSLAQGPYNSPLHF
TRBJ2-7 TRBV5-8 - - TGTGCCAGCAGCTTTTCGCAGGGTCTCTACGAGCAGTACTTC CASSFSQGLYEQYF
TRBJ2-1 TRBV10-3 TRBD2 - TGTGCCATCAGTGAGCCTCGATCCCAGCGGGGGGTGCGAGATGAGCAGTTCTTC CAISEPRSQRGVRDEQFF
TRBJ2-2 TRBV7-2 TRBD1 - TGTGCCAGCAGTTTTGGACAGGGATGGGCCGGGGAGCTGTTTTTT CASSFGQGWAGELFF
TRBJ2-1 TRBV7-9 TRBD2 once TGTGCCAGCAGCTTAGCGCAGGTAGCGGGGGAGCAGTTCTTC CASSLAQVAGEQFF
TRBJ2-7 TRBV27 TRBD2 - TGTGCCAGCAGTTTATCCCGAGGCGGGAGGGAAGGCGAGCAGTACTTC CASSLSRGGREGEQYF
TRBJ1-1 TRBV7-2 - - TGTGCCAGCAGCTTTAGGCAGGGTGGAGTAGGCACTGAAGCTTTCTTT CASSFRQGGVGTEAFF
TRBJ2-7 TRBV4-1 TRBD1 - TGCGCCAGCAGCCAAACCCTCGGGACAGCCTACGAGCAGTACTTC CASSQTLGTAYEQYF
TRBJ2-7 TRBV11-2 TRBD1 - TGTGCCAGCAGCCCGGACAGGGGAAACTACGAGCAGTACTTC CASSPDRGNYEQYF
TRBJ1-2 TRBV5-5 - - TGTGCCAGCACCCGGGGAGGTTCTAACTATGGCTACACCTTC CASTRGGSNYGYTF
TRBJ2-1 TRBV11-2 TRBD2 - TGTGCCAGCAGATCCGGACTAGCGGGATGGGGGTGGTTCTTC CASRSGLAGWGWFF
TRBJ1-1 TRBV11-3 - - TGTGCCAGCAGCACAGGGCGGAACACTGAAGCTTTCTTT CASSTGRNTEAFF
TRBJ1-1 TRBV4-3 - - TGCGCCAGCAGCCAAGATCCCGGACAGCTTACCTTCGCTTTCTTT CASSQDPGQLTFAFF
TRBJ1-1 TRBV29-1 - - TGCAGCGTCTCACTCCTGGAAGCTTTCTTT CSVSLLEAFF
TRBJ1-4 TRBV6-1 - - TGTGCCAGCAGTGAAGGGCTGAATAATGAAAAACTGTTTTTT CASSEGLNNEKLFF
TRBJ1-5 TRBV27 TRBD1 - TGTGCCAGCAGTTTCGGACAGGGCGGTGGTAATCAGCCCCAGCATTTT CASSFGQGGGNQPQHF
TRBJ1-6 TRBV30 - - TGTGCCTGGAGGGGGGGGCCCAGTTGGCCCCTCCACTTT CAWRGGPSWPLHF
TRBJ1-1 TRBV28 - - TGTGCCTCATTCCCCGACAGGATGAACACTGAAGCTTTCTTT CASFPDRMNTEAFF
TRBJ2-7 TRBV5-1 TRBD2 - TGCGCCAGCAGCTCGGGACTAGCGAGCTACGAGCAGTACTTC CASSSGLASYEQYF
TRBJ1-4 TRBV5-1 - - TGCGCCAGCAGCTTGTCAGGGATGACTAATGAAAAACTGTTTTTT CASSLSGMTNEKLFF
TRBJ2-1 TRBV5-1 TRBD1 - TGCGCCAGCAGAATACAGGGGGCGTACAATGAGCAGTTCTTC CASRIQGAYNEQFF
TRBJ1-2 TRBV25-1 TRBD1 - TGTGCCAGCAGCGAGACGGACAGGGGGTATGGCTACACCTTC CASSETDRGYGYTF
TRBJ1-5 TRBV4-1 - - TGCGCCAGCAGCCAAGATTGGCTGCACCTATCCTCCATCCAGGAGCCCCAGCATTTT CASSQDWLHLSSIQEPQHF
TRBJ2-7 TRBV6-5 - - TGTGCCAGCAGTTACTCCAGGACAGTCTATTACGAGCAGTACTTC CASSYSRTVYYEQYF
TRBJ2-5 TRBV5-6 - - TGTGCCAGCAGCCCCCAGGCGGGTCTTGGTGAGACCCAGTACTTC CASSPQAGLGETQYF
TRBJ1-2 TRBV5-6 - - TGTGCCAGCAGGACCGGAACTGGACAGTCTCTCTATGGCTACACCTTC CASRTGTGQSLYGYTF
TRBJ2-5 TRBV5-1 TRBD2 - TGCGCCAGCAGCTTGGTGGTAGCGGGGCACCCAGAAGAGACCCAGTACTTC CASSLVVAGHPEETQYF
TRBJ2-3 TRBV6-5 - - TGTGCCAGCAGTTACTTAAGAGGGGGGGCCGGAGATACGCAGTATTTT CASSYLRGGAGDTQYF
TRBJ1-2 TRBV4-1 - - TGCGCCAGCAGCCAAGGATCAGGGGCTTATGGCTACACCTTC CASSQGSGAYGYTF